Each of the 20 T cell receptor beta chains below was sequenced from the same sample in a study of blood T cells in healthy people across ages. For the second PCR, which ran for about 7 to 11 cycles, a sample-barcoded 5' primer and a J-beta primer mix were used. Via MiXCR, TCRdb re-called the 5' RACE reads, giving one row per CDR3 protein. The data show some 1.5 million distinct CDR3 sequences, about 45% seen once. The sequenced sample was blood. These receptors were collected from a woman between 18 and 29 years old in good health.

CDR3 sequence (DNA): TGTGCCAGCAGAATTAAGGGTGGGTCGGGGCCCTACGAGCAGTACTTC. It is translated as CASRIKGGSGPYEQYF. The J gene is TRBJ2-7, the V gene TRBV7-2; D possibly matches TRBD1 or TRBD2 (5 bases each). V was shortened by 6 bases and J by 2 bases, with 20 bases between the two germline ends. This CDR3 is 16 amino acids long. Germline V lookup: CDR1 SGHTA, CDR2 FQGNSA.

The chain recombines TRBV3-1 with TRBJ2-7; 8 positions agree with TRBD2. TRBJ2-5 matches the DNA end more closely, so the J call is doubtful. This CDR3 has 13 residues. Per germline, CDR1 LGHDT and CDR2 YNNKEL (reference sequence). CDR3 loop: CASSQGLAETQYF. In DNA form, the CDR3 reads TGTGCCAGCAGCCAAGGACTAGCGGAGACCCAGTACTTC.

V is TRBV4-2 and J is TRBJ2-7, with 11 bases fitting TRBD2. This CDR3 is built from 21 residues. In germline, CDR1 is LGHNA, CDR2 YNFKEQ. V dropped 0 bases and J dropped 2; count of bases not matched to a gene: 18. The chain's CDR3 is CASSQDRPYSGLAAPAYEQYF. CDR3 nucleotides: TGTGCCAGCAGCCAAGATCGCCCCTATTCGGGACTAGCGGCCCCCGCCTACGAGCAGTACTTC.

The chain links TRBV7-2 to TRBJ2-1; 10 positions agree with TRBD2. CDR3 size: 17 residues. V shed 5 bases, J shed 8 bases, and the junction held 15 bases outside the gene matches. The germline V gene has CDR1 SGHTA and CDR2 FQGNSA. The CDR3 DNA reads as TGTGCCAGCAGCCTTCAGACTAGCGGGTCTTTAGGGGATGAGCAGTTCTTC. Translation gives CASSLQTSGSLGDEQFF.

This rearrangement joins TRBV4-3 to TRBJ2-7; perhaps TRBD2 as D (5 bases). In germline, CDR1 is LGHNA, CDR2 YSLEER. The CDR3 is 15 amino acids. Trimming removed 0 bases from V and 5 bases from J, with 14 bases in between. CDR3 nucleotide sequence: TGCGCCAGCAGCCAAGATGAGGGCGGGCGAAACGAGCAGTACTTC. Its translation is CASSQDEGGRNEQYF.

This chain joins TRBV5-1 and TRBJ2-7; 7 bases match TRBD2. The length of the CDR3 is 15 residues. J gave up 3 bases and V 1 base, and 7 bases lay outside the gene matches. CDR1 SGHRS and CDR2 YFSETQ come from the germline V gene. DNA for the CDR3: TGCGCCAGCAGCTTGAATAGCGGGTCGAACTACGAGCAGTACTTC. Translated: CASSLNSGSNYEQYF. Supplemented by reference TRBV5-1 and TRBJ2-7, the full variable domain reads KAGVTQTPRYLIKTRGQQVTLSCSPISGHRSVSWYQQTPGQGLQFLFEYFSETQRNKGNFPGRFSGRQFSNSRSEMNVSTLELGDSALYLCASSLNSGSNYEQYFGPGTRLTVT.

This clonotype appeared a single time. The chain recombines TRBV20-1 with TRBJ2-3, with 9 nucleotides matching TRBD2. This CDR3 spans 14 amino acids. Germline CDR1 DFQATT, CDR2 SNEGSKA (reference sequence). V was pared by 3 bases and J by 5 bases, with 6 bases of the junction left unmatched. CDR3 in amino acids: CSARRLAGEDTQYF. The CDR3 coding sequence is TGCAGTGCTAGGAGGTTAGCGGGGGAAGATACGCAGTATTTT.

This sequence joins TRBV20-1 and TRBJ2-2; D tentatively fits TRBD1 or TRBD2 (5 bases each). Trimming stripped 0 bases from V and 0 bases from J, with 8 bases between. Germline lookup yields CDR1 DFQATT and CDR2 SNEGSKA (reference sequence). The CDR3 runs 15 residues. The CDR3 DNA reads TGCAGTGCTAGAGATGGGACGGCGAACACCGGGGAGCTGTTTTTT. This translates into CSARDGTANTGELFF.

The chain recombines TRBV20-1 with TRBJ2-1, with TRBD2 matching over 8 bases. Germline V gives CDR1 DFQATT, CDR2 SNEGSKA (reference sequence). The CDR3 has 12 residues. The chain's CDR3 is CRRTSRNNEQFF. DNA of the CDR3: TGCAGACGGACTAGCAGGAACAATGAGCAGTTCTTC.

This chain joins TRBV7-6 and TRBJ2-7; D possibly corresponds to TRBD1 (6 bases). Germline values: CDR1 SGHVS, CDR2 FNYEAQ. The V end lost 5 bases, the J end lost 4 bases, and 15 bases lay between the germline ends. The CDR3 spans 14 residues. The CDR3 here is CASSPRDIEYEQYF. CDR3 in DNA: TGTGCCAGCAGCCCCCGGGACATAGAATACGAGCAGTACTTC.

CDR3 amino acids: CASSSGRGQSTDTQYF. DNA of the CDR3: TGTGCCAGCAGTTCGGGCCGGGGACAGAGCACAGATACGCAGTATTTT. The rearrangement joins TRBV28 to TRBJ2-3, with 7 bases lining up with TRBD1. Looked up from germline, CDR1 is MDHEN and CDR2 is SYDVKM. This CDR3 spans 16 amino acids. After removal of 4 bases from V and 0 bases from J, the junction contained 7 bases not matched to a gene.

Comments on this clonotype: Relative to the germline gene, one junction end is altered; a read error may explain this. The chain has TRBV14 and TRBJ2-5, with TRBD2 matching 7 bases. The germline gives CDR1 SGHDN, CDR2 FVKESK. CDR3 length: 16 amino acids. CDR3 amino acids: CASSQVTGGYQETQYF. CDR3 bases: TGTGCCAGCAGCCAAGTTACGGGGGGTTACCAAGAGACTCAGTACTTC.

Concerning this clonotype: A junction boundary mismatches the germline segment, possibly from a read error. The chain combines TRBV27 with TRBJ2-1; the match to TRBD2 covers 10 bases. CDR1 and CDR2 from the germline V gene are MNHEY and SMNVEV (reference sequence). This CDR3 spans 14 amino acids. The CDR3 region has the DNA TGTGCCAGCACCGAGCGGGGGGGCTACCATGAGCAGTTCTTC. The encoded protein is CASTERGGYHEQFF.

The chain links TRBV28 to TRBJ2-1; D gene unclear. The J call is in doubt because the DNA end fits TRBJ2-7 better. The V gene's germline CDR1 is MDHEN and CDR2 SYDVKM. The CDR3 loop spans 13 amino acids. CDR3: CASSPWSYNEQYF. The CDR3 nucleotides are TGTGCCAGCAGCCCATGGTCCTACAATGAGCAGTACTTC.

The rearrangement joins TRBV7-2 to TRBJ2-7; TRBD2 matches at 9 bases. CDR3 length: 15 amino acids. With V trimmed by 6 bases and J by 6 bases, 12 bases remained unmatched. Germline V CDR1 and CDR2: SGHTA, FQGNSA. The CDR3 nucleotides are TGTGCCAGCAGTAGATGGGGTAGCGGGAGCTCCGAGCAGTACTTC. Amino acids: CASSRWGSGSSEQYF. The full variable domain, rest sourced from reference TRBV7-2 and TRBJ2-7, is GAGVSQSPSNKVTEKGKDVELRCDPISGHTALYWYRQSLGQGLEFLIYFQGNSAPDKSGLPSDRFSAERTGGSVSTLTIQRTQQEDSAVYLCASSRWGSGSSEQYFGPGTRLTVT.

A few counts support this clonotype. In DNA, the CDR3 is TGTGCCAGCAGCTTTGACAGGGTGTTCGAGCAGTACTTC. It encodes CASSFDRVFEQYF. The chain carries TRBV11-2 and TRBJ2-1, with 7 bases fitting TRBD1. The assigned J gene may be wrong: the sequence end matches TRBJ2-7 better. From germline, CDR1 is SGHAT and CDR2 FQNNGV. The CDR3 has 13 amino acids.

There are a few counts of this clonotype. The chain couples TRBV2 to TRBJ1-2; D remains unclear. The germline V gene encodes CDR1 SNHLY and CDR2 FYNNEI. The CDR3 is 12 residues long. Trimming pared 6 bases from V and 8 bases from J, leaving 13 bases between. The CDR3: CASSARVLGYTF. The DNA of the CDR3 is TGTGCCAGCAGCGCCCGGGTACTAGGCTACACCTTC.

This clonotype was seen more than once but under ten times. The J gene is TRBJ2-3, the V gene TRBV28; 8 bases line up with TRBD1. CDR3 length equals 15 residues. Germline CDR1 MDHEN, CDR2 SYDVKM. The V segment lost 3 bases and the J segment 2 bases; nucleotides outside the gene matches: 4. The CDR3 sequence: CASSFMGQDTDTQYF. The CDR3 DNA is TGTGCCAGCAGTTTTATGGGACAGGACACAGATACGCAGTATTTT.

This chain connects TRBV6-6 to TRBJ1-2; 7 bases map to TRBD1. The CDR3 is 12 amino acids. The germline V gene has CDR1 MNHNY and CDR2 SVGAGI (reference sequence). The V gene end was trimmed by 7 bases and the J gene end by 7 bases; junction bases not matched to a gene: 6. For the CDR3, the DNA is TGTGCCAGCACCTATGACAGGGCTGGCTACACCTTC. It yields the protein CASTYDRAGYTF.

There are a few counts of this clonotype. This chain links TRBV27 with TRBJ2-7; 10 positions agree with TRBD2. The germline V gene encodes CDR1 MNHEY and CDR2 SMNVEV (reference sequence). This CDR3 spans 14 amino acids. The J segment lost 9 bases and the V segment lost 3 bases, leaving 8 bases of the junction unmatched. The CDR3: CASSFSSGRVVQYF. In DNA form, the CDR3 reads TGTGCCAGCAGTTTCTCTAGCGGGAGAGTGGTGCAGTACTTC.